This entry lists 24 T cell receptor beta chains sequenced from one sample in a study of Ad26.COV2.S vaccination and SARS-CoV-2 variants. Only in-frame clones appear in the TCRdb table, and some are missing; sequencing was by immunoSEQ multiplex PCR. The sample shows about 400,000 clones, about 88% of them seen only once. Indicated treatment: 15 to 20 received Ad26.COV2.S at low or high dose, single or two shots; 5 received placebo; per-sample allocation not given. Repertoires come from day 63 after the first vaccine or placebo injection. The sequenced sample was peripheral blood, obtained in a trial of Ad26.COV2.S vaccine versus placebo. The origin of the receptors is a person aged 18 to 65 who received the Ad26.COV2.S COVID-19 vaccine or a placebo.

The chain is built from TRBV11-3 and TRBJ1-1; tentatively, D is TRBD1 (6 bases). CDR1 is SGHNT, CDR2 YENEEA, per germline. V lost 3 bases and J 5 bases, leaving 10 bases between the germline ends. The CDR3 is made up of 13 amino acids. In nucleotides, the CDR3 is TGTGCCAGCAGCTTCGGGGGGCAGACTGAAGCTTTCTTT. Translated, it gives CASSFGGQTEAFF.

V usage is TRBV28 and J usage is TRBJ1-2, with 12 bases identical to TRBD1. V gave up 2 bases and J gave up 8 bases; unmatched junction bases: 9. Per the germline V gene, CDR1 is MDHEN and CDR2 is SYDVKM. CDR3 length: 16 amino acids. The CDR3 DNA is TGTGCCAGCAGTTTAAATGGTGGGACAGGGGGCCGGGGCTACACCTTC. It codes for CASSLNGGTGGRGYTF.

V gene TRBV7-2 combines with J gene TRBJ2-3; tentative D call: TRBD2 (6 bases). The CDR3 is 15 amino acids. CDR1 SGHTA and CDR2 FQGNSA come from the germline V gene. The germline V and J ends were trimmed by 0 bases and 5 bases, with 12 bases remaining between them. The CDR3 DNA is TGTGCCAGCAGCTTAGCTAGCGGCGGGATAGATACGCAGTATTTT. Protein sequence: CASSLASGGIDTQYF.

The gene calls are TRBV7-2 and TRBJ2-7; TRBD2 matches 7 bases. The junction had 9 bases not matched to a gene; V was cut back by 0 bases and J by 10 bases. The CDR3 length is 14 residues. Per germline, CDR1 SGHTA and CDR2 FQGNSA. This chain's CDR3 is CASSLATGLRGQYF. The CDR3 bases are TGTGCCAGCAGCTTAGCGACGGGACTACGAGGTCAGTACTTC. Full variable domain (missing parts from reference TRBV7-2 and TRBJ2-7): GAGVSQSPSNKVTEKGKDVELRCDPISGHTALYWYRQSLGQGLEFLIYFQGNSAPDKSGLPSDRFSAERTGGSVSTLTIQRTQQEDSAVYLCASSLATGLRGQYFGPGTRLTVT.

The chain recombines TRBV5-6 with TRBJ2-1, with 9 bases lining up with TRBD2. V dropped 5 bases and J dropped 3; count of bases not matched to a gene: 9. The CDR3 covers 16 residues. Germline CDR1 SGHDT, CDR2 YYEEEE. CDR3 sequence (DNA): TGTGCCAGCAGGGATAGCGGGAGATCTTACTACAATGAGCAGTTCTTC. Translation gives CASRDSGRSYYNEQFF.

In regard to this clone: Germline is not matched at one junction end, which may reflect a read error. The chain links TRBV7-7 to TRBJ2-2; perhaps TRBD2 as D (7 bases). Germline CDR1 is SSHAT and CDR2 is FNYEAQ (reference sequence). The CDR3 runs to 16 residues. The CDR3 region has the DNA TGTGCTAGCAGCCCACTCTTAGGGGGGGACACCGGGGAGCTGTTTTTT. It yields the protein CASSPLLGGDTGELFF.

V usage is TRBV11-2 and J usage is TRBJ2-3; possible D gene TRBD1, 6 bases. Germline V gene lookup returns CDR1 SGHAT and CDR2 FQNNGV. Trimming stripped 3 bases from V and 0 bases from J, with 16 bases between. There are 17 residues in the CDR3. This chain's CDR3 is CASSFRGAAGSTDTQYF. In DNA, the CDR3 is TGTGCCAGCAGCTTCAGGGGTGCGGCGGGTAGCACAGATACGCAGTATTTT.

V gene TRBV21-1 combines with J gene TRBJ2-7; the DNA was not compared with TRBD2, the D call given in the table. TRBV21-1 is assigned pseudogene status. The CDR3 covers 15 residues. DNA for the CDR3: TGTGCCAGCAGCAAAGCGGCTAGCGGGGCCTACGAGCAGTACTTC. Amino acids: CASSKAASGAYEQYF.

CDR3 in amino acids: CSPAGRYIAKNIQYF. For the CDR3, the DNA is TGCAGCCCCGCGGGGCGGTATATAGCCAAAAACATTCAGTACTTC. The chain uses TRBV29-1 and TRBJ2-4; D might be TRBD2 (6 bases). V was cut by 8 bases and J by 0 bases, with 17 bases left in between. The CDR3 is made up of 15 amino acids. Germline CDR1 is SQVTM and CDR2 is ANQGSEA.

The chain recombines TRBV11-3 with TRBJ2-5, with 10 bases lining up with TRBD2. The germline gives CDR1 SGHNT, CDR2 YENEEA. This CDR3 contains 16 residues. Trimming cost V 5 bases and J 2 bases; bases outside gene matches: 8. DNA for the CDR3: TGTGCCAGCAGCCCATGGACTAGCGGTTTACAAGAGACCCAGTACTTC. This sequence encodes CASSPWTSGLQETQYF.

The rearrangement uses TRBV11-2 and TRBJ1-6, with D uncertain. V was trimmed by 5 bases and J by 7 bases, leaving 9 bases between them. Germline loops: CDR1 SGHAT, CDR2 FQNNGV. The CDR3 spans 13 residues. CDR3 nucleotide sequence: TGTGCCAGCAGCCAGCTTAAGAATTCACCCCTCCACTTT. Encoded protein: CASSQLKNSPLHF.

The rearrangement links TRBV19 to TRBJ1-5, with D tentatively TRBD1 (6 bases). The V gene's germline CDR1 is LNHDA and CDR2 SQIVND (reference sequence). Trimming removed 4 bases at V and 2 bases at J, with 15 bases between. The CDR3 runs to 16 residues. CDR3 sequence reads: CASSKFSGGGNQPQHF. The CDR3 bases are TGTGCCAGTAGTAAATTCTCCGGGGGCGGCAATCAGCCCCAGCATTTT.

This chain connects TRBV10-3 to TRBJ1-1; D not certain. Trimming removed 11 bases from V and 0 bases from J, with 13 bases in between. The CDR3 loop spans 13 amino acids. Germline loops: CDR1 ENHRY, CDR2 SYGVKD. CDR3 coding DNA: TGTGCCGCACTGGACGTGATGAACACTGAAGCTTTCTTT. Encoded protein: CAALDVMNTEAFF.

The chain employs TRBV2 and TRBJ1-1; the match to TRBD1 covers 7 bases. Losses at the gene ends were 8 bases for V and 1 base for J; bases not matched to a gene: 4. The germline V gene encodes CDR1 SNHLY and CDR2 FYNNEI. This CDR3 has 13 amino acids. Here the CDR3 reads CASHRDRNTEAFF. CDR3 sequence (DNA): TGTGCCAGCCACCGGGACAGGAACACTGAAGCTTTCTTT. The full variable domain, completed using reference TRBV2 and TRBJ1-1, is EPEVTQTPSHQVTQMGQEVILRCVPISNHLYFYWYRQILGQKVEFLVSFYNNEISEKSEIFDDQFSVERPDGSNFTLKIRSTKLEDSAMYFCASHRDRNTEAFFGQGTRLTVV.

The rearrangement joins TRBV30 to TRBJ1-5; TRBD1 matches 8 bases. This CDR3 is 12 amino acids long. Per the germline V gene, CDR1 is GTSNPN and CDR2 is SVGIG (reference sequence). The junction had 1 base not matched to a gene; V was cut back by 2 bases and J by 7 bases. The CDR3 reads CAWSQGAQPQHF. The CDR3 DNA reads TGTGCCTGGAGTCAGGGGGCCCAGCCCCAGCATTTT.

This CDR3 is CASSLSLAGGSYNEQFF. The CDR3 DNA follows: TGTGCCAGCAGCTTATCACTAGCGGGAGGGTCCTACAATGAGCAGTTCTTC. The rearrangement links TRBV11-2 to TRBJ2-1; TRBD2 matches 13 bases. Germline loops: CDR1 SGHAT, CDR2 FQNNGV. The CDR3 extends over 17 amino acids. Trimming at V came to 2 bases and at J to 1 base, leaving 2 bases not matched to a gene.

This clone was seen a single time. This specimen includes other DNA sequences encoding the same CDR3. This chain joins TRBV27 and TRBJ1-5, with 10 bases identical to TRBD1. Germline assignment: CDR1 MNHEY and CDR2 SMNVEV (reference sequence). V gave up 5 bases and J gave up 4 bases; unmatched junction bases: 5. The CDR3 loop spans 15 amino acids. In nucleotides, the CDR3 is TGTGCCAGCAGTCCCCGGACAGGGGGGAATCAGCCCCAGCATTTT. Translation: CASSPRTGGNQPQHF.

CDR3 sequence: CATSRDILVGQQFF. The CDR3 bases are TGTGCCACCAGCAGAGATATCCTCGTAGGGCAGCAGTTCTTC. The V and J genes are TRBV15 and TRBJ2-1; D is uncertain. V was trimmed by 0 bases and J by 11 bases, leaving 14 bases between them. In germline, CDR1 is LNHNV, CDR2 YYDKDF (reference sequence). This CDR3 contains 14 residues.

The chain uses TRBV11-3 and TRBJ2-7; 8 positions match TRBD2. The germline CDR1 and CDR2 sequences are SGHNT and YENEEA. Losses at the gene ends were 1 base for V and 5 bases for J; bases not matched to a gene: 7. There are 15 residues in the CDR3. The CDR3 protein is CASSLVGSGNNEQYF. The CDR3 nucleotides read TGTGCCAGCAGCTTAGTCGGTAGCGGGAACAACGAGCAGTACTTC.

The CDR3 spells CASSQMEYEQYF. The CDR3 DNA reads as TGTGCCAGCAGCCAAATGGAGTACGAGCAGTACTTC. The gene calls are TRBV3-1 (or the pseudogene TRBV3-2) and TRBJ2-7; no definite D call. The germline V gene has CDR1 LGHDT and CDR2 YNNKEL (reference sequence). The germline V and J ends were trimmed by 2 bases and 4 bases, with 6 bases remaining between them. CDR3 length: 12 amino acids.

V is TRBV7-8 and J is TRBJ2-5, with 9 bases matching TRBD2. V lost 0 bases and J lost 4; bases outside the gene matches: 6. This CDR3 contains 16 residues. CDR1 is SGHVS and CDR2 is FQNEAQ in the germline V gene. The CDR3, as DNA: TGTGCCAGCAGCTTAGCAGGCGGGAGGGCAGGAGAGACCCAGTACTTC. Translating it yields CASSLAGGRAGETQYF. The full variable domain, with the rest looked up from reference TRBV7-8 and TRBJ2-5, is GAGVSQSPRYKVAKRGQDVALRCDPISGHVSLFWYQQALGQGPEFLTYFQNEAQLDKSGLPSDRFFAERPEGSVSTLKIQRTQQEDSAVYLCASSLAGGRAGETQYFGPGTRLLVL.

The V call is TRBV6-5, the J call TRBJ1-2; D gene ambiguous. CDR1 and CDR2 (germline): MNHEY, SVGAGI. The length of the CDR3 is 14 residues. The V end lost 7 bases, the J end lost 0 bases, and 12 bases lay between the germline ends. The CDR3 coding sequence is TGTGCCAGCACGGTGGGTGGCCCTAACTATGGCTACACCTTC. It encodes CASTVGGPNYGYTF.

The chain links TRBV5-1 to TRBJ1-3; 8 bases map to TRBD1. Germline V gene data show CDR1 as SGHRS and CDR2 as YFSETQ. The J segment lost 0 bases and the V segment lost 1 base, leaving 6 bases of the junction unmatched. The CDR3 consists of 17 residues. The CDR3 loop reads CASSLPGTGPSGNTIYF. CDR3 nucleotide sequence: TGCGCCAGCAGCTTGCCCGGGACAGGCCCCTCTGGAAACACCATATATTTT.

The gene calls are TRBV3-1 (or the pseudogene TRBV3-2) and TRBJ2-5; 9 positions match TRBD2. Germline V lookup: CDR1 LGHDT, CDR2 YNNKEL (reference sequence). The CDR3 consists of 15 residues. Losses at the gene ends were 3 bases for V and 3 bases for J; bases not matched to a gene: 5. CDR3: CASSHGGRGEETQYF. CDR3 sequence (DNA): TGTGCCAGCAGCCATGGCGGGAGGGGAGAAGAGACCCAGTACTTC.